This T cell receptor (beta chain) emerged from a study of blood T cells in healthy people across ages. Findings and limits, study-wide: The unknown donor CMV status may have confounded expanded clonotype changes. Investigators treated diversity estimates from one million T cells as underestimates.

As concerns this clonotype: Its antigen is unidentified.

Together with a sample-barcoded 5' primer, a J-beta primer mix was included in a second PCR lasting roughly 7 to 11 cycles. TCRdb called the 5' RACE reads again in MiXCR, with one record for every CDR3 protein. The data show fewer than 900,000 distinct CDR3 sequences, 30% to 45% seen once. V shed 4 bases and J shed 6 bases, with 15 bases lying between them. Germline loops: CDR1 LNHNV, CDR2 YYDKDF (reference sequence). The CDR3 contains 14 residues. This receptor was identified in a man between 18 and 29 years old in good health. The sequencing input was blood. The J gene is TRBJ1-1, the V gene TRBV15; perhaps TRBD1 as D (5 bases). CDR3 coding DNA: TGTGCCACCAGCAAAATGACCATGGGGGCTGAAGCTTTCTTT. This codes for CATSKMTMGAEAFF. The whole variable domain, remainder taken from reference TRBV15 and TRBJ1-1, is DAMVIQNPRYQVTQFGKPVTLSCSQTLNHNVMYWYQQKSSQAPKLLFHYYDKDFNNEADTPDNFQSRRPNTSFCFLDIRSPGLGDTAMYLCATSKMTMGAEAFFGQGTRLTVV.